The clone carrying this TCR beta chain was seen a few times. V shed 2 bases and J 4 bases; nucleotides not matched to a gene: 6. Germline-derived CDR1 and CDR2 are MNHNS and SASEGT. There are 18 residues in the CDR3. This specimen comes from a study of CD4 and CD8 cells across lung adenocarcinoma regions. Samples came from patients with localized non-small cell lung adenocarcinoma. MiXCR, applied by TCRdb to the PCR reads, yields one record per CDR3 protein. The sample records some 19,000 distinct CDR3 sequences, approximately 54% being singletons. The sequence was obtained from a female donor with lung adenocarcinoma. The CD4 and CD8 labels of this study may be unreliable. The sample comprised CD8+ T cells from the center of a lung tumor. This chain uses TRBV6-1 with TRBJ2-1; 15 positions agree with TRBD2. The CDR3 region is CASSEWGLAGGTYNEQFF. The CDR3 DNA reads TGTGCCAGCAGTGAATGGGGACTAGCGGGAGGTACATACAATGAGCAGTTCTTC.